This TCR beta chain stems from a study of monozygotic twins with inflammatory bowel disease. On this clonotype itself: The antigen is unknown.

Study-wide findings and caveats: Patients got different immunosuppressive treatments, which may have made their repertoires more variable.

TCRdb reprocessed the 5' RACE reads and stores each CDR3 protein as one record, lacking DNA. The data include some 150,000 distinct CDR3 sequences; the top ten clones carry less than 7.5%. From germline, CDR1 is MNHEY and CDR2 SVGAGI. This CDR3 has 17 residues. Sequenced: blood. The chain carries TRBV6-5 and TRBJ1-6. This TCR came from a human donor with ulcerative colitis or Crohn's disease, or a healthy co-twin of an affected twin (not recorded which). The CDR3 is CASSYSSTPRSNSPLHF.